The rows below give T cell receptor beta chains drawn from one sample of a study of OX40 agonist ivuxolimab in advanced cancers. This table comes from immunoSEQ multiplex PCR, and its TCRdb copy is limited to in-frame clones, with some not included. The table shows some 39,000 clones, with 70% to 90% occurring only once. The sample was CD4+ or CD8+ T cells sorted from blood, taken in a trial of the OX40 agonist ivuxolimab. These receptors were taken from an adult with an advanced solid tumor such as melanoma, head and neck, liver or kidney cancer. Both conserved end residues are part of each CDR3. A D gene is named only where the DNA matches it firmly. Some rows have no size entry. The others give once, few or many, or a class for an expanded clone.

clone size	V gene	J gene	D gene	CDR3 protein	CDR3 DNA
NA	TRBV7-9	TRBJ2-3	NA	CASSLILDTQYF	TGTGCCAGCAGCTTAATACTAGATACGCAGTATTTT
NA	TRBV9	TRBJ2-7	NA	CASSPRERRNRYEQYF	TGTGCCAGCAGCCCTAGAGAGAGAAGGAATCGCTACGAGCAGTACTTC
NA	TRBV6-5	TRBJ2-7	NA	CASTEPTANYEQYF	TGTGCCAGCACCGAGCCGACGGCCAACTACGAGCAGTACTTC
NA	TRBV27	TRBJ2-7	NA	CASRPRQGMTRGRHEQYF	TGTGCCAGCAGACCCCGACAGGGCATGACGAGAGGGAGGCACGAGCAGTACTTC
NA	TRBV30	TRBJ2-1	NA	CAWSAGFGNNEQFF	TGTGCCTGGAGTGCAGGGTTCGGTAACAATGAGCAGTTCTTC
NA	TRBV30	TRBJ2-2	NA	CAWSLFRANTGELFF	TGTGCCTGGAGTTTGTTTAGGGCGAACACCGGGGAGCTGTTTTTT
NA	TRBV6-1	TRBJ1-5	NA	CASISVRGNNQPQHF	TGTGCCAGCATTTCAGTAAGAGGGAACAATCAGCCCCAGCATTTT
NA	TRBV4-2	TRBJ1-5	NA	CASSQDSSGYSNQPQHF	TGTGCCAGCAGCCAAGATAGTTCCGGTTATAGCAATCAGCCCCAGCATTTT
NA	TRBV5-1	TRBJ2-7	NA	CASSLAEVSYEQYF	TGCGCCAGCAGCTTGGCCGAAGTCTCCTACGAGCAGTACTTC
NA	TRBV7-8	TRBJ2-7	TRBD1	CASSPETGGGYEQYF	TGTGCCAGCAGCCCCGAGACAGGGGGCGGGTACGAGCAGTACTTC
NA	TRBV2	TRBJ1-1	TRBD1	CASQGQGVTEAFF	TGTGCCAGCCAGGGACAGGGGGTGACTGAAGCTTTCTTT
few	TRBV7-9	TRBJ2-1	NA	CASSRPSRSYNEQFF	TGTGCCAGCAGCAGACCCTCTCGCTCCTACAATGAGCAGTTCTTC
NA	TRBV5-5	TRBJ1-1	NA	CASSFIATSFF	TGTGCCAGCAGCTTCATAGCGACAAGCTTCTTT
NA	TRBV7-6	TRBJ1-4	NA	CASSPSEGEKLFF	TGTGCCAGCAGCCCATCGGAGGGGGAAAAACTGTTTTTT
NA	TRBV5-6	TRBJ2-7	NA	CASSLPGHASYEQYF	TGTGCCAGCAGCTTGCCGGGGCACGCCAGCTACGAGCAGTACTTC
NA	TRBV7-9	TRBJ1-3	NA	CASSINRAGNTIYF	TGTGCCAGCAGCATAAACAGGGCTGGAAACACCATATATTTT
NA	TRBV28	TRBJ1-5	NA	CASSFGDNLNQPQHF	TGTGCCAGCAGTTTTGGAGACAACCTCAATCAGCCCCAGCATTTT
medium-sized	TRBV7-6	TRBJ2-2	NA	CASSQGPRNTGELFF	TGTGCCAGCAGCCAGGGCCCTCGGAACACCGGGGAGCTGTTTTTT
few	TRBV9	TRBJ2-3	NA	CAARADTQYF	TGTGCCGCCAGGGCAGATACGCAGTATTTT
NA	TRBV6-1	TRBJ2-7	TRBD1	CASRGTDLYEQYF	TGTGCCAGCAGGGGGACAGACCTCTACGAGCAGTACTTC
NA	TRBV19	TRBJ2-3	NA	CASSIWSSGTDTQYF	TGTGCCAGTAGTATTTGGTCTAGCGGCACAGATACGCAGTATTTT
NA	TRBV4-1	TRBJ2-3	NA	CASSQVQGTDTQYF	TGCGCCAGCAGCCAAGTCCAGGGCACAGATACGCAGTATTTT
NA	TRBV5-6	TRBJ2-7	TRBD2	CASSREREAPWEQYF	TGTGCCAGCAGCAGAGAGCGGGAGGCTCCCTGGGAGCAGTACTTC
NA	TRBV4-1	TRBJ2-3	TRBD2	CASRLRGGTDTQYF	TGCGCCAGCAGACTACGGGGGGGAACAGATACGCAGTATTTT
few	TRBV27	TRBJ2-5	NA	CASSLSGQETQYF	TGTGCCAGCAGTTTATCGGGCCAAGAGACCCAGTACTTC
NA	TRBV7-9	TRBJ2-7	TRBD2	CASSHSGNSYEQYF	TGTGCCAGCAGCCATAGCGGGAACTCCTACGAGCAGTACTTC
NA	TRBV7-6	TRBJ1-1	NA	CASSLGAEQGEAFF	TGTGCCAGCAGCTTAGGAGCGGAACAGGGAGAAGCTTTCTTT
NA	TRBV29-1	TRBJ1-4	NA	CSVEVLNEKLFF	TGCAGCGTTGAGGTACTTAATGAAAAACTGTTTTTT
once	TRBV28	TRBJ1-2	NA	CASTQGGTSNYGYTF	TGTGCCAGCACCCAAGGAGGCACCTCTAACTATGGCTACACCTTC
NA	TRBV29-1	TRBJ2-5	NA	CSVDSSFGETQYF	TGCAGCGTTGACAGTAGCTTCGGAGAGACCCAGTACTTC